This T cell receptor (beta chain) is from a study of shared clonotypes between healthy human individuals. Regarding the study as a whole: Sorted-subset samples were not fully sequenced, rarefaction indicated.

Positive CCR7 selection of CD45RO-negative cells yielded the naive CD8 cells, and terminally differentiated effector memory CD45RA+ cells were excluded. Only in-frame clones appear in the TCRdb table, and some are missing; sequencing was by immunoSEQ multiplex PCR. The sample carries roughly 550,000 clones, over 95% recorded once. Germline CDR1 and CDR2: LNHDA and SQIVND (reference sequence). The CDR3 has 14 residues. J gave up 4 bases and V 7 bases, and 9 bases lay outside the gene matches. With respect to this clone: Its specificity is not known.

The sample was naive CD8+ T cells sorted from blood. The origin of this receptor is a young woman in good health. The chain links TRBV19 to TRBJ1-1; 7 bases are shared with TRBD1. CDR3 loop: CASIPTGESTEAFF. The DNA of the CDR3 is TGTGCCAGTATTCCTACAGGGGAGTCCACTGAAGCTTTCTTT.